This record looks at one T cell receptor beta chain sequence and its context. The sample originates from a study of blood T cell repertoires in COVID-19. In the authors' workflow: The assay estimated nucleated cells by amplifying reference gene primers. Assay used: immunoSEQ multiplex PCR; TCRdb lists only in-frame clones, some missing. From that table come the V and J calls and clone size; the DNA was used to work out D and trimming. The sample shows about 77,000 clones, 75% to 85% of them seen only once. Sequencing was carried out using peripheral blood. The TCR sequence derives from a woman between 65 and 79 years old with acute or convalescent COVID-19.

In DNA form, the CDR3 reads TGTGCCAGCAGCCAAGCGCAGGGAGGCTATGGCTACACCTTC. It specifies CASSQAQGGYGYTF. The chain has TRBV3-1 (or the pseudogene TRBV3-2) and TRBJ1-2; a possible D gene is TRBD1 (5 bases). V lost 1 base and J lost 4, with 10 bases in between. CDR3 length equals 14 residues. Looked up from germline, CDR1 is LGHDT and CDR2 is YNNKEL (reference sequence).